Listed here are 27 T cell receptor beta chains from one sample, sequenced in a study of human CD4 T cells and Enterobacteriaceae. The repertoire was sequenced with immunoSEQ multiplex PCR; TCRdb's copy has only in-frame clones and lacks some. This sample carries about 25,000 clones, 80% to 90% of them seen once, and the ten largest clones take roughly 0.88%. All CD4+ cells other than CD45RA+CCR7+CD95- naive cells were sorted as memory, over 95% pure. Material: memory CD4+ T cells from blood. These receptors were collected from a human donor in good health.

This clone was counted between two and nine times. CDR3 loop: CASRTGTGNQPQHF. The CDR3 DNA reads TGTGCCAGTAGAACTGGGACAGGGAATCAGCCCCAGCATTTT. V gene TRBV19 combines with J gene TRBJ1-5; TRBD1 aligns across 9 bases. This CDR3 region has 14 residues. V lost 6 bases to trimming and J lost 4 bases; unmatched junction nucleotides: 4. Germline CDR1 is LNHDA and CDR2 is SQIVND (reference sequence).

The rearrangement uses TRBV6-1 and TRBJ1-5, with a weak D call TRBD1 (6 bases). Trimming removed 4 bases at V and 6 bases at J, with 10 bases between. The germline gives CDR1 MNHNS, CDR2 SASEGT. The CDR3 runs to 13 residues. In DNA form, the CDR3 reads TGTGCCAGCAGTGTACAGGGTGGTCAGCCCCAGCATTTT. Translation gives CASSVQGGQPQHF.

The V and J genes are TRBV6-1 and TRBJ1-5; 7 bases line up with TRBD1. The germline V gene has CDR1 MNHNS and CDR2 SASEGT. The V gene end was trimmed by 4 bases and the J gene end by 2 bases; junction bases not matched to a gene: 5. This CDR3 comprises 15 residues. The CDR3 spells CASSGSGQGNQPQHF. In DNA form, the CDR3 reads TGTGCCAGCAGTGGATCCGGACAGGGCAATCAGCCCCAGCATTTT.

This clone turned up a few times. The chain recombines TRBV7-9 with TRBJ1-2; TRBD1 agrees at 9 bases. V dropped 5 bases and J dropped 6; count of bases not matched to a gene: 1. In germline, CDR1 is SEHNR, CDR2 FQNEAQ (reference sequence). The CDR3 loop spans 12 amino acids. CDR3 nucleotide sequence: TGTGCCAGCAGCAGGGACAGGGATGGCTACACCTTC. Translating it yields CASSRDRDGYTF. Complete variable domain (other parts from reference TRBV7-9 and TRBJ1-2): DTGVSQNPRHKITKRGQNVTFRCDPISEHNRLYWYRQTLGQGPEFLTYFQNEAQLEKSRLLSDRFSAERPKGSFSTLEIQRTEQGDSAMYLCASSRDRDGYTFGSGTRLTVV.

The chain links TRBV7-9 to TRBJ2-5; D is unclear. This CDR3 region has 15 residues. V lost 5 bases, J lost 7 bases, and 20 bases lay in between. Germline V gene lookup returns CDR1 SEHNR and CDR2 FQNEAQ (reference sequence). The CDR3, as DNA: TGTGCCAGCAGCGAAGACACAGTCTCCAGAGGGACCCAGTACTTC. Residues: CASSEDTVSRGTQYF.

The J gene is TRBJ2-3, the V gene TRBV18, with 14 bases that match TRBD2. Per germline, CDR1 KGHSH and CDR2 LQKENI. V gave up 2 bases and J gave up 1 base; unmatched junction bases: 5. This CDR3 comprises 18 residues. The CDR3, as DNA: TGTGCCAGCTCACCATCGACTAGCGGGAGGGCAGGCACAGATACGCAGTATTTT. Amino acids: CASSPSTSGRAGTDTQYF.

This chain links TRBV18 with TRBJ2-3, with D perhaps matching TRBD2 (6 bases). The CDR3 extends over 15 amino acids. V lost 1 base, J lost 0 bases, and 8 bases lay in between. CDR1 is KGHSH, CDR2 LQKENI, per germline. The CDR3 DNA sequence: TGTGCCAGCTCACCACGCGGGGATAGCACAGATACGCAGTATTTT. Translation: CASSPRGDSTDTQYF.

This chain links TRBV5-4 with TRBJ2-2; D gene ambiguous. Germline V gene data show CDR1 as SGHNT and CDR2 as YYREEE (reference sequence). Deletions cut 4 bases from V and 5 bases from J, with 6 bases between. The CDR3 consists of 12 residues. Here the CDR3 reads CASSRGTGELFF. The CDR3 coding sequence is TGTGCCAGCAGCCGAGGTACCGGGGAGCTGTTTTTT. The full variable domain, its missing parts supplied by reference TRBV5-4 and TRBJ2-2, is ETGVTQSPTHLIKTRGQQVTLRCSSQSGHNTVSWYQQALGQGPQFIFQYYREEENGRGNFPPRFSGLQFPNYSSELNVNALELDDSALYLCASSRGTGELFFGEGSRLTVL.

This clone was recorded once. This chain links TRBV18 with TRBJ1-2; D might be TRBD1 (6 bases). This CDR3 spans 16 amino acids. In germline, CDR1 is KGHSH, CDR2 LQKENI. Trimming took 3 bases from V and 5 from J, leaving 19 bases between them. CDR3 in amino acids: CASSPSLGQTAYGYTF. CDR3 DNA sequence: TGTGCCAGCTCACCTTCACTCGGACAGACAGCTTATGGCTACACCTTC.

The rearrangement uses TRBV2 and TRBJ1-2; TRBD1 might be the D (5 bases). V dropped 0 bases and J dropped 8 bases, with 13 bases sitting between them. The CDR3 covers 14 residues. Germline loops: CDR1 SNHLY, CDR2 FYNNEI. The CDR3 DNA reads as TGTGCCAGCAGTGAAGCATGGGGGGGTACGGGCTACACCTTC. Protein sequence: CASSEAWGGTGYTF.

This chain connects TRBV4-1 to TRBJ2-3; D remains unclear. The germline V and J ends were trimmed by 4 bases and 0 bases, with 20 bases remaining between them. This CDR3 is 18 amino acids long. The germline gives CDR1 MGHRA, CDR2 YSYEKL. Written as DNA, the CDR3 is TGCGCCAGCAGCCCCCCTCCGGCGGCTGATTCGAGCACAGATACGCAGTATTTT. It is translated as CASSPPPAADSSTDTQYF.

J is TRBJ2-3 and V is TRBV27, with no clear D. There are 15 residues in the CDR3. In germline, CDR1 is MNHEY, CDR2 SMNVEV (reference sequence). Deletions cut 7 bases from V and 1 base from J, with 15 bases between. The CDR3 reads CASKWTGPGTDTQYF. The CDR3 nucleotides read TGTGCCAGCAAGTGGACGGGCCCGGGCACAGATACGCAGTATTTT.

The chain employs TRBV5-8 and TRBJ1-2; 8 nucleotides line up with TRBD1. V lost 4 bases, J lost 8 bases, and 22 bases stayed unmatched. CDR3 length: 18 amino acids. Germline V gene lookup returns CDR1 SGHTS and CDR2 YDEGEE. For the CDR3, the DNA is TGTGCCAGCAGCCCGGCCCAGGGGGCGCTAAGTATGATGAAGGGCTACACCTTC. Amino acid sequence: CASSPAQGALSMMKGYTF.

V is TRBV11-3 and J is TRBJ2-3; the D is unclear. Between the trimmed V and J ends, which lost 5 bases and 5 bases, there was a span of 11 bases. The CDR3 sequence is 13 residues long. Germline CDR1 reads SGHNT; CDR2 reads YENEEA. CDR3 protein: CASSATPGDTQYF. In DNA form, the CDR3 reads TGTGCCAGCAGCGCGACCCCTGGAGATACGCAGTATTTT.

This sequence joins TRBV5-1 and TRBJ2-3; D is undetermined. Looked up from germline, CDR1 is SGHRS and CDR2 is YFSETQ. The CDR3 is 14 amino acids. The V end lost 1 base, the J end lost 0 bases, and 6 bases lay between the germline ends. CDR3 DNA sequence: TGCGCCAGCAGCTTGTTTAGCAGCACAGATACGCAGTATTTT. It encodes CASSLFSSTDTQYF.

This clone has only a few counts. The CDR3 DNA reads as TGCGCCAGCAGTGATCGCGGACAGGGCAATCAGCCCCAGCATTTT. Its protein is CASSDRGQGNQPQHF. The chain uses TRBV10-2 and TRBJ1-5; TRBD1 aligns across 7 bases. V trimming: 3 bases; J trimming: 2 bases; junction bases outside the gene matches: 4. Germline CDR1 WSHSY, CDR2 SAAADI. The CDR3 is 15 amino acids.

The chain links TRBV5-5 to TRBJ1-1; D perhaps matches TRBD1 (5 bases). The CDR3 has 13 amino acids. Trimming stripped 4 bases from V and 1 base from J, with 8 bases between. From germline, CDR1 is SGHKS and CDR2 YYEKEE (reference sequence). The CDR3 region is CASSAQANTEAFF. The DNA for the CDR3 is TGTGCCAGCAGCGCACAGGCGAACACTGAAGCTTTCTTT.

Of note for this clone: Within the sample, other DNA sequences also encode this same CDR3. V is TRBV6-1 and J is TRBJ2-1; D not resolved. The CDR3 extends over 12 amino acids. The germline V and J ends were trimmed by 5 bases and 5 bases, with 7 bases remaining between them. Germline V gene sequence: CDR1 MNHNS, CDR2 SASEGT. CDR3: CASSPRNNEQFF. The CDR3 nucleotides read TGTGCCAGCAGTCCTCGAAACAATGAGCAGTTCTTC.

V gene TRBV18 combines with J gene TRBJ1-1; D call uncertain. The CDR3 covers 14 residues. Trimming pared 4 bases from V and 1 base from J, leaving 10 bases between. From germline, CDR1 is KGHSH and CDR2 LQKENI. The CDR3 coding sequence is TGTGCCAGCTCACTTCAAGCAGAGAACACTGAAGCTTTCTTT. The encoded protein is CASSLQAENTEAFF.

The CDR3 region has the DNA TGTGCCATCGGGGCAGGTATCGAGCAGTACTTC. This codes for CAIGAGIEQYF. This chain uses TRBV10-3 with TRBJ2-7, with TRBD1 as a possible D gene (5 bases). There are 11 residues in the CDR3. V was clipped by 8 bases and J by 6 bases, with 11 bases between them. From germline, CDR1 is ENHRY and CDR2 SYGVKD.

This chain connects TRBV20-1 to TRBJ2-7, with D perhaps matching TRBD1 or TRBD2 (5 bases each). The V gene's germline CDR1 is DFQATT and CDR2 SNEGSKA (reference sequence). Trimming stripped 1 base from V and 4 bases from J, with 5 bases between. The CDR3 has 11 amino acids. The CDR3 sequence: CSARGGYEQYF. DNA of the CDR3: TGCAGTGCTAGAGGGGGGTACGAGCAGTACTTC.

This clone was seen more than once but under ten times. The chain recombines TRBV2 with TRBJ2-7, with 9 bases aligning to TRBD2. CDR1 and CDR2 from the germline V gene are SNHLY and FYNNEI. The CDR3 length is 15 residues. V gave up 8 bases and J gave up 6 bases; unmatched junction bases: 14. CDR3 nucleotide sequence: TGTGCCAGCGCCACCCGAAGAGCGGGAGGTGGCGAGCAGTACTTC. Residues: CASATRRAGGGEQYF. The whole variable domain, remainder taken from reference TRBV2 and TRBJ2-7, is EPEVTQTPSHQVTQMGQEVILRCVPISNHLYFYWYRQILGQKVEFLVSFYNNEISEKSEIFDDQFSVERPDGSNFTLKIRSTKLEDSAMYFCASATRRAGGGEQYFGPGTRLTVT.

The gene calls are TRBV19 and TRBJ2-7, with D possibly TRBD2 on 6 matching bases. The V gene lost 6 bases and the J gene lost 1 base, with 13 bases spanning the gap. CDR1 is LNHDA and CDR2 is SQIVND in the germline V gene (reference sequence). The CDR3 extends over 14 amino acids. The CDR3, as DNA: TGTGCCAGTAGGGAACGGGGGTCATCCTACGAGCAGTACTTC. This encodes CASRERGSSYEQYF.

The CDR3 nucleotides read TGTGCCAGCAGCTTGAGGGGGTATCTCACAGATACGCAGTATTTT. Translation: CASSLRGYLTDTQYF. The V and J genes are TRBV5-6 and TRBJ2-3, with a possible D match to TRBD1 (6 bases). This CDR3 has 15 amino acids. Trimming took off 1 base at V and 2 bases at J, with 11 bases between the two ends. Germline V gene sequence: CDR1 SGHDT, CDR2 YYEEEE. The full variable domain, completed using reference TRBV5-6 and TRBJ2-3, is DAGVTQSPTHLIKTRGQQVTLRCSPKSGHDTVSWYQQALGQGPQFIFQYYEEEERQRGNFPDRFSGHQFPNYSSELNVNALLLGDSALYLCASSLRGYLTDTQYFGPGTRLTVL.

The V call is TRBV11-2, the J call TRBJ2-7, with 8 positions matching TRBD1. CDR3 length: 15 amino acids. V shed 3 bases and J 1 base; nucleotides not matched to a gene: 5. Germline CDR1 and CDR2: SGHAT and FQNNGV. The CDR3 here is CASSFTGGMSYEQYF. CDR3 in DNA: TGTGCCAGCAGCTTCACAGGGGGGATGTCCTACGAGCAGTACTTC.

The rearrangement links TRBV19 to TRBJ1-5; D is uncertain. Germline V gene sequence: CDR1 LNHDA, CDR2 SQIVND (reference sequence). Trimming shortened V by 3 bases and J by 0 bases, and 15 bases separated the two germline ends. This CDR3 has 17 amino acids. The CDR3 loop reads CASSIQRAEYSNQPQHF. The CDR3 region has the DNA TGTGCCAGTAGTATCCAGAGGGCGGAATATAGCAATCAGCCCCAGCATTTT.

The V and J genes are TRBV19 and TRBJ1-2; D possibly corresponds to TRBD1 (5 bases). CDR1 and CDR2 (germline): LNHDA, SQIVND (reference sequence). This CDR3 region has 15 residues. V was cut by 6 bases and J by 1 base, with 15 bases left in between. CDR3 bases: TGTGCCAGTAGAAACCGGGACCTCTATAACTATGGCTACACCTTC. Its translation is CASRNRDLYNYGYTF.